The clone carrying this T cell receptor (beta chain) was seen ten or more times. PBMCs came from more than 9 ml fresh peripheral blood. The data were obtained in a study of T cells in Graves' hyperthyroidism and ophthalmopathy. CDR1 is LGHDT, CDR2 YNNKEL, per germline (reference sequence). This CDR3 has 14 residues. V lost 3 bases, J lost 3 bases, and 4 bases stayed unmatched. RNA transcripts yielded amplified TCR beta CDR3 regions. An initial round of RT-PCR targeting the TCR CDR3 relied on the HTBI primer set. TCRdb ran MiXCR on the multiplex PCR reads and lists one entry per CDR3 protein. The sample records fewer than 350,000 distinct CDR3 sequences, 20% to 25% being singletons.

The rearrangement uses TRBV3-1 and TRBJ1-2, with 7 positions matching TRBD1. This sequence originates from a woman aged 50 to 60 with Graves' hyperthyroidism. The sample taken for sequencing was blood. DNA for the CDR3: TGTGCCAGCAGCCATTACAGGGGAGACTATGGCTACACCTTC. It yields the protein CASSHYRGDYGYTF. Supplemented by reference TRBV3-1 and TRBJ1-2, the full variable domain reads DTAVSQTPKYLVTQMGNDKSIKCEQNLGHDTMYWYKQDSKKFLKIMFSYNNKELIINETVPNRFSPKSPDKAHLNLHINSLELGDSAVYFCASSHYRGDYGYTFGSGTRLTVV.